This entry lists 9 T cell receptor beta chains sequenced from one sample in a study of breast tumors, draining lymph nodes, adjacent tissues. Axillary draining lymph nodes of breast cancer patients supplied the node samples. TCRdb used MiXCR to reprocess the multiplex PCR reads, holding one entry per CDR3 protein. The data show about 200,000 distinct CDR3 sequences, 30% to 35% seen once. Sequencing input: axillary lymph node tissue. The source of these receptors is a female donor with breast cancer. Some clones in this sample may be carry-over from other donors' samples.

Remarks on this clonotype: A much larger clone lies one base from this, so it may be a read error. Since no conserved phenylalanine or tryptophan closes the CDR3, a read error is the likely cause. The rearrangement joins TRBV6-1 to TRBJ2-6; D might be TRBD1 or TRBD2, each matching 6 bases. CDR1 is MNHNS, CDR2 SASEGT, per germline. Deletions cut 3 bases from V and 0 bases from J, with 9 bases between. This CDR3 region has 16 residues. DNA for the CDR3: TGTGCCAGCAGTGAGAGGGGGGTCTCTGGGGCCAACGTCCTGACTCTC. This sequence encodes CASSERGVSGANVLTL.

This clonotype was recorded at least ten times. The genes are TRBV30 and TRBJ2-7; no reliable D call. CDR3 size: 14 residues. V was clipped by 0 bases and J by 3 bases, with 12 bases between them. CDR1 and CDR2 from the germline V gene are GTSNPN and SVGIG (reference sequence). The CDR3 is CAWSVGVGLYEQYF. In nucleotides, the CDR3 is TGTGCCTGGAGTGTAGGTGTGGGTCTCTACGAGCAGTACTTC.

The table lists this clonotype with many counts. CDR3 sequence: CASSLSWGAQNEQFF. CDR3 in DNA: TGTGCCAGCAGCTTAAGTTGGGGGGCTCAGAATGAGCAGTTCTTC. V gene TRBV7-2 combines with J gene TRBJ2-1; D assignment may be TRBD1 or TRBD2 (6 bases each). Germline V gene sequence: CDR1 SGHTA, CDR2 FQGNSA. This CDR3 is 15 amino acids long. With 2 bases removed from V and 7 bases from J, the gap between germline ends came to 15 bases.

This clonotype came up many times. This sequence joins TRBV3-1 and TRBJ2-3; D unresolved. In germline, CDR1 is LGHDT, CDR2 YNNKEL (reference sequence). The CDR3 is 15 residues long. V lost 4 bases to trimming and J lost 0 bases, with 11 bases between them. The CDR3 DNA sequence: TGTGCCAGCAGCCGATCTTTTGTTAGCACAGATACGCAGTATTTT. Translated, it gives CASSRSFVSTDTQYF.

As concerns this clonotype: With a much larger clone just one base away, this may be a read error. The chain employs TRBV9 and TRBJ2-1; D is possibly TRBD1 (5 bases). This CDR3 has 16 amino acids. CDR1 is SGDLS and CDR2 is YYNGEE in the germline V gene. Trimming took 0 bases from V and 3 from J, leaving 13 bases between them. The CDR3 DNA reads TGTGCCAGCAGCGTAGGGGGCGCCCAGAGCTACAATGAGCAGTTCTTC. Translation: CASSVGGAQSYNEQFF.

This clonotype was seen many times. The V gene is TRBV10-3, the J gene TRBJ2-1; D is possibly TRBD1 (6 bases). In germline, CDR1 is ENHRY, CDR2 SYGVKD. This CDR3 spans 13 amino acids. Deletions cut 0 bases from V and 10 bases from J, with 10 bases between. This CDR3 reads CAISESTGREQFF. CDR3 sequence (DNA): TGTGCCATCAGTGAGTCGACAGGCCGGGAGCAGTTCTTC.

On this clonotype: This may be a read error, as it is one base from a much larger clone. Likely a read error: the CDR3 ends without its conserved phenylalanine or tryptophan. The rearrangement joins TRBV2 to TRBJ2-7; D is possibly TRBD1 (6 bases). Trimming removed 6 bases from V and 3 bases from J, with 12 bases in between. The CDR3 length is 13 residues. Germline CDR1 SNHLY, CDR2 FYNNEI. The CDR3 nucleotides read TGTGCCAGCAGCTACTCACAGGGCTACGAGCAGTACCTC. This gives the protein CASSYSQGYEQYL.

Concerning this clonotype itself: At one end, the junction sequence differs from germline, possibly due to a read error. This sequence joins TRBV7-3 and TRBJ2-7; TRBD2 is a possible D gene (5 bases). Germline V gene sequence: CDR1 SGHTA, CDR2 FQGTGA. This CDR3 comprises 13 residues. The CDR3 nucleotides read TGTGCCAGCAGCTCCCAACCGGGGTACGGGCAGTACTTC. Translated, it gives CASSSQPGYGQYF.

For this clonotype: This clone may be a read error of a much larger clone one base away. The chain combines TRBV20-1 with TRBJ1-2, with 7 bases aligning to TRBD1. The CDR3 is 12 residues long. The germline gives CDR1 DFQATT, CDR2 SNEGSKA (reference sequence). CDR3 nucleotides: TGCAGTGCTAGTCCACTAGGAGGGGGCTCCACCTTC. It is translated as CSASPLGGGSTF.